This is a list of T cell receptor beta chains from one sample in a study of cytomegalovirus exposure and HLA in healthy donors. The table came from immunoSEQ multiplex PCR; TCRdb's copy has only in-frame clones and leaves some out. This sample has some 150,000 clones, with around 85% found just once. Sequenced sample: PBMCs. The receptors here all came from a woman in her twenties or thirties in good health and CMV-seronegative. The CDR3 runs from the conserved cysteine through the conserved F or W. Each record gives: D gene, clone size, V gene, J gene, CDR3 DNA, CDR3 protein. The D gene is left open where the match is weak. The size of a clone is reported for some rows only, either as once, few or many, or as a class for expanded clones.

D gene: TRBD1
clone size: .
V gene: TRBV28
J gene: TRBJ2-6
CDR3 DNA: TGTGCCAGCAGTGTACAGGGGGCTGGGGCCAACGTCCTGACTTTC
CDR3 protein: CASSVQGAGANVLTF

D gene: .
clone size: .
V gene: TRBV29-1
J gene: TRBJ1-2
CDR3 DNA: TGCAGCGTCGGTGGACAAGCCAATGTCTATGGCTACACCTTC
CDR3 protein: CSVGGQANVYGYTF

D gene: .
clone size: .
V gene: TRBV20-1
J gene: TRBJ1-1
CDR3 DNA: TGCAGTGCCACAAGGGGCACTGAAGCTTTCTTT
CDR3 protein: CSATRGTEAFF

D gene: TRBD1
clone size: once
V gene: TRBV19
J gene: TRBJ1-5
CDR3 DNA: TGTGCCAGTAGTGAACAGGGGGTAAATCAGCCCCAGCATTTT
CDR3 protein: CASSEQGVNQPQHF

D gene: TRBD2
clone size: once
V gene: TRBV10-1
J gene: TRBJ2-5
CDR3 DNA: TGCGCCAGCAGTACTAGCGGGGGGGAGACCCAGTACTTC
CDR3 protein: CASSTSGGETQYF

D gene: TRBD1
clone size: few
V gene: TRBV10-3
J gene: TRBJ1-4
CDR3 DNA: TGTGCCATCAGTGGGTCTGACAGGGGGCAATCTAATGAAAAACTGTTTTTT
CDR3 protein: CAISGSDRGQSNEKLFF

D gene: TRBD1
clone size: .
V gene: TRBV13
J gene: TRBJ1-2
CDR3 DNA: TGTGCCAGCAGCCTCGGACAGGCAGGGGATGGCTACACCTTC
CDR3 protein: CASSLGQAGDGYTF

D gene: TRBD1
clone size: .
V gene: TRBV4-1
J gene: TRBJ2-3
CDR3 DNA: TGCGCCAGCAGCCAAGCATATGTGGGGACAGGCGGCACAGATACGCAGTATTTT
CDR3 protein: CASSQAYVGTGGTDTQYF

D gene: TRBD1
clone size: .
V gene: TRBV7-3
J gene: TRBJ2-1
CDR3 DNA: TGTGCCAGCAGCTTAGGGACAGGGACCTACAATGAGCAGTTCTTC
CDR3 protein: CASSLGTGTYNEQFF

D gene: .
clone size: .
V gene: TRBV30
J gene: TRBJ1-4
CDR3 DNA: TGTGCCTGGAGGGCGGGGGGGGCGAATGAAAAACTGTTTTTT
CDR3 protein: CAWRAGGANEKLFF